This TCR beta chain comes out of a study of shared clonotypes between healthy human individuals. The repertoire was sequenced with immunoSEQ multiplex PCR; TCRdb's copy has only in-frame clones and lacks some. The table records fewer than 350,000 clones, around 90% of them present only once. Germline CDR1 is MDHEN and CDR2 is SYDVKM. The V and J ends lost 1 base and 3 bases respectively, with 7 bases between them. The CDR3 runs 14 residues. The sequenced sample was memory CD8+ T cells sorted from blood. The subset was: CD45RO+ cells pooled with CCR7-negative TemRA cells. The source of this sequence is a man between 18 and 35 years old in good health. The rearrangement uses TRBV28 and TRBJ1-5; D is undetermined. CDR3 in DNA: TGTGCCAGCAGTTTATTTTCTACCAATCAGCCCCAGCATTTT. Its translation: CASSLFSTNQPQHF.